This entry lists 21 T cell receptor beta chains sequenced from one sample in a study of blood T cell repertoires in COVID-19. Profiled with immunoSEQ multiplex PCR; TCRdb holds only in-frame clones, not every one. This sample has fewer than 200,000 clones; around 82% occur once, and the top ten carry roughly 18%. The sample was peripheral blood. The receptors shown here come from a woman in her 70s who had recovered from COVID-19.

The chain carries TRBV5-4 and TRBJ1-2; 7 nucleotides align to TRBD1. This CDR3 is built from 11 residues. Germline V gene lookup returns CDR1 SGHNT and CDR2 YYREEE (reference sequence). Trimming at V came to 10 bases and at J to 8 bases, leaving 8 bases not matched to a gene. CDR3 nucleotide sequence: TGTGCCGGGGCGGGGACAGAAGGCTACACCTTC. This sequence encodes CAGAGTEGYTF. The whole variable domain, remainder taken from reference TRBV5-4 and TRBJ1-2, is ETGVTQSPTHLIKTRGQQVTLRCSSQSGHNTVSWYQQALGQGPQFIFQYYREEENGRGNFPPRFSGLQFPNYSSELNVNALELDDSALYLCAGAGTEGYTFGSGTRLTVV.

This clone was counted between two and nine times. This chain links TRBV29-1 with TRBJ1-2; TRBD1 is a possible D gene (5 bases). There are 13 residues in the CDR3. Trimming took 4 bases from V and 1 from J, leaving 10 bases between them. Germline CDR1 and CDR2: SQVTM and ANQGSEA. The CDR3 sequence: CSVGGWDNYGYTF. CDR3 nucleotide sequence: TGCAGCGTTGGGGGCTGGGATAACTATGGCTACACCTTC.

The chain recombines TRBV7-9 with TRBJ2-1; 12 bases are a match to TRBD2. The CDR3 runs 17 residues. The trim removed 5 bases at V and 6 bases at J, leaving 11 bases unmatched. Germline V gene sequence: CDR1 SEHNR, CDR2 FQNEAQ (reference sequence). CDR3 nucleotides: TGTGCCAGCAGCCCTGGGACTAGCGGGCAGACCCCCAATGAGCAGTTCTTC. Residues: CASSPGTSGQTPNEQFF. Filled out from reference TRBV7-9 and TRBJ2-1, the complete variable domain reads DTGVSQNPRHKITKRGQNVTFRCDPISEHNRLYWYRQTLGQGPEFLTYFQNEAQLEKSRLLSDRFSAERPKGSFSTLEIQRTEQGDSAMYLCASSPGTSGQTPNEQFFGPGTRLTVL.

The chain carries TRBV5-1 and TRBJ2-1, with TRBD1 identical over 7 bases. This CDR3 is built from 15 residues. Germline CDR1 SGHRS, CDR2 YFSETQ. Trimming at V came to 4 bases and at J to 0 bases, leaving 4 bases not matched to a gene. The CDR3 sequence is CASSARDSSYNEQFF. The CDR3 DNA reads TGCGCCAGCAGCGCCCGGGACAGCTCCTACAATGAGCAGTTCTTC.

The chain combines TRBV5-4 with TRBJ1-1; D gene uncertain. The V and J ends lost 6 bases and 1 base respectively, with 7 bases between them. The germline CDR1 and CDR2 sequences are SGHNT and YYREEE (reference sequence). The CDR3 loop spans 12 amino acids. In DNA, the CDR3 is TGTGCCAGCACCGGAGGGAACACTGAAGCTTTCTTT. This codes for CASTGGNTEAFF. Using reference TRBV5-4 and TRBJ1-1 for the parts outside the CDR3, the full variable domain is ETGVTQSPTHLIKTRGQQVTLRCSSQSGHNTVSWYQQALGQGPQFIFQYYREEENGRGNFPPRFSGLQFPNYSSELNVNALELDDSALYLCASTGGNTEAFFGQGTRLTVV.

The genes are TRBV7-2 and TRBJ1-3, with D possibly matching TRBD1 (6 bases). V gave up 4 bases and J gave up 4 bases, with 20 bases separating them. The length of the CDR3 is 17 residues. Germline CDR1 is SGHTA and CDR2 is FQGNSA. CDR3 in DNA: TGTGCCAGCAGCTGGTTAGAGGGCAGGGGATGGGGAAACACCATATATTTT. Translation: CASSWLEGRGWGNTIYF.

The chain is built from TRBV11-2 and TRBJ2-7, with TRBD2 matching 7 bases. The CDR3 sequence is 15 residues long. With V trimmed by 2 bases and J by 1 base, 5 bases remained unmatched. Per germline, CDR1 SGHAT and CDR2 FQNNGV. This CDR3 is CASSLSGGDSYEQYF. The CDR3 nucleotides read TGTGCCAGCAGCTTATCGGGGGGAGATTCCTACGAGCAGTACTTC.

This rearrangement joins TRBV6-1 to TRBJ2-1; TRBD2 matches at 10 bases. Losses at the gene ends were 4 bases for V and 4 bases for J; bases not matched to a gene: 7. This CDR3 is built from 16 residues. From germline, CDR1 is MNHNS and CDR2 SASEGT. CDR3 loop: CASSGRSGGVYNEQFF. The CDR3 coding sequence is TGTGCCAGCAGTGGGCGAAGCGGGGGGGTTTACAATGAGCAGTTCTTC.

The chain employs TRBV25-1 and TRBJ2-3; a possible D gene is TRBD2 (6 bases). The CDR3 extends over 16 amino acids. Germline V gene sequence: CDR1 MGHDK, CDR2 SYGVNS. V shed 6 bases and J shed 1 base, with 17 bases lying between them. The CDR3 bases are TGTGCCAGCAGCCCCACAGGAGGGGAGGGCACAGATACGCAGTATTTT. It specifies CASSPTGGEGTDTQYF.

The chain joins TRBV6-6 to TRBJ1-2, with D perhaps matching TRBD1 (6 bases). The CDR3 contains 13 residues. The V gene's germline CDR1 is MNHNY and CDR2 SVGAGI (reference sequence). The ends were cut back, 5 bases at V and 8 bases at J, with 15 bases in the middle. CDR3 in amino acids: CASSPPSGAGYTF. CDR3 sequence (DNA): TGTGCCAGCAGTCCCCCCTCAGGGGCGGGCTACACCTTC.

The chain employs TRBV4-1 and TRBJ1-4, with TRBD1 as a possible D gene (5 bases). V lost 8 bases to trimming and J lost 0 bases, with 10 bases between them. The CDR3 is made up of 14 amino acids. Germline-derived CDR1 and CDR2 are MGHRA and YSYEKL. DNA for the CDR3: TGCGCCAGCGGATCGGACACAACTAATGAAAAACTGTTTTTT. It encodes CASGSDTTNEKLFF.

The chain combines TRBV9 with TRBJ2-7; 7 nucleotides agree with TRBD1. The CDR3 contains 16 residues. After removal of 1 base from V and 3 bases from J, the junction contained 10 bases not matched to a gene. Germline lookup yields CDR1 SGDLS and CDR2 YYNGEE. CDR3 bases: TGTGCCAGCAGCGTACAGGGGGAGCCAGGAGTCTACGAGCAGTACTTC. Protein: CASSVQGEPGVYEQYF.

The chain links TRBV6-4 to TRBJ2-3; TRBD2 matches 8 bases. V lost 7 bases and J lost 3; bases outside the gene matches: 12. Germline V gene data show CDR1 as MRHNA and CDR2 as SNTAGT. This CDR3 spans 16 amino acids. For the CDR3, the DNA is TGTGCCAGCACCCGACGGGGAGCGGGAGAAACAGATACGCAGTATTTT. Translated, it gives CASTRRGAGETDTQYF.

This chain uses TRBV5-8 with TRBJ1-4, with unresolved D. Trimming removed 2 bases from V and 0 bases from J, with 11 bases in between. Per germline, CDR1 SGHTS and CDR2 YDEGEE. CDR3 length: 16 residues. The CDR3 DNA reads TGTGCCAGCAGCTTATGGCTGACACCAACTAATGAAAAACTGTTTTTT. It codes for CASSLWLTPTNEKLFF.

CDR3 amino acids: CASTLAAGGPYNEQFF. CDR3 coding DNA: TGTGCCAGCACCCTAGCGGCGGGAGGGCCCTACAATGAGCAGTTCTTC. The J gene is TRBJ2-1, the V gene TRBV5-4; 9 bases agree with TRBD2. V gave up 6 bases and J gave up 2 bases; unmatched junction bases: 9. Germline CDR1 SGHNT, CDR2 YYREEE (reference sequence). The CDR3 has 16 residues.

The gene calls are TRBV5-1 and TRBJ2-3; a weak D match, TRBD2 (6 bases). Germline V lookup: CDR1 SGHRS, CDR2 YFSETQ. V lost 3 bases, J lost 0 bases, and 11 bases lay in between. The CDR3 is 15 residues long. The CDR3, as DNA: TGCGCCAGCAGCTCCCGGGGGTGGAGCACAGATACGCAGTATTTT. Encoded protein: CASSSRGWSTDTQYF.

This clone has a single count. The genes are TRBV7-8 and TRBJ1-1, with 7 bases identical to TRBD1. The CDR3 sequence is 16 residues long. Germline loops: CDR1 SGHVS, CDR2 FQNEAQ. Trimming at V came to 2 bases and at J to 1 base, leaving 7 bases not matched to a gene. CDR3 bases: TGTGCCAGCAGCTTAACCCCGACAGGGCAGAACACTGAAGCTTTCTTT. Protein sequence: CASSLTPTGQNTEAFF.

V usage is TRBV6-2 or TRBV6-3 and J usage is TRBJ1-1; the D gene is possibly TRBD1 (6 bases). The CDR3 spans 13 residues. The V end lost 5 bases, the J end lost 11 bases, and 18 bases lay between the germline ends. Germline V gene lookup returns CDR1 MNHEY and CDR2 SVGEGT. Written as DNA, the CDR3 is TGTGCCAGCAGTAACCAGGGGACCCTCAGGGCTTTCTTT. This gives the protein CASSNQGTLRAFF.

The chain uses TRBV5-1 and TRBJ2-7, with D maybe TRBD2 (7 bases). V shed 3 bases and J shed 2 bases, with 15 bases lying between them. This CDR3 spans 15 amino acids. Germline CDR1 SGHRS, CDR2 YFSETQ. The CDR3 sequence is CASSSGGGGPYEQYF. The CDR3 DNA reads as TGCGCCAGCAGCTCTGGGGGGGGCGGGCCCTACGAGCAGTACTTC.

The genes are TRBV28 and TRBJ1-2, with 11 bases lining up with TRBD1. The length of the CDR3 is 13 residues. J was trimmed by 8 bases and V by 3 bases; bases with no gene match: 2. Germline V CDR1 and CDR2: MDHEN, SYDVKM. CDR3 DNA: TGTGCCAGCAGTTTGGGACAGGGGGAGGGCTACACCTTC. Amino acids: CASSLGQGEGYTF.

The chain joins TRBV6-4 to TRBJ1-2; 10 bases align to TRBD1. The CDR3 has 15 amino acids. After removal of 6 bases from V and 3 bases from J, the junction contained 7 bases not matched to a gene. Germline loops: CDR1 MRHNA, CDR2 SNTAGT. The CDR3 loop is CASSGRQGADYGYTF. CDR3 in DNA: TGTGCCAGCAGCGGCCGACAGGGGGCGGACTATGGCTACACCTTC.